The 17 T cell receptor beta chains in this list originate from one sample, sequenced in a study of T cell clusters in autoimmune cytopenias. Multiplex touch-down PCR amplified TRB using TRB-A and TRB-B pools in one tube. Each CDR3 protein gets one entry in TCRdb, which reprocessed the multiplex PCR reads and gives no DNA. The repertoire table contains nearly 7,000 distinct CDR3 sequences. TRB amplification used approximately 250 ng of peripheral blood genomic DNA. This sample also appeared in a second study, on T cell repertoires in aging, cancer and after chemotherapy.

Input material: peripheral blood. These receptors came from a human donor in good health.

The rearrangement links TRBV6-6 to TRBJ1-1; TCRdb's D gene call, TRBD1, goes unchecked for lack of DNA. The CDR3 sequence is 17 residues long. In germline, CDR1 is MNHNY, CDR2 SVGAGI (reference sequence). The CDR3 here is CASSYFPGQFRNTEAFF.

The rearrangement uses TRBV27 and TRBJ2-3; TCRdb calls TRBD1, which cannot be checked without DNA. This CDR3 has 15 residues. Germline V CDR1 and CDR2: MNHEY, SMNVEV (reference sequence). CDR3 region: CASTPTGRLTDTQYF.

The CDR3 region is CASSFEDGRSNQPQHF. The chain is built from TRBV6-1 and TRBJ1-5. This CDR3 contains 16 residues. Germline V gene data show CDR1 as MNHNS and CDR2 as SASEGT.

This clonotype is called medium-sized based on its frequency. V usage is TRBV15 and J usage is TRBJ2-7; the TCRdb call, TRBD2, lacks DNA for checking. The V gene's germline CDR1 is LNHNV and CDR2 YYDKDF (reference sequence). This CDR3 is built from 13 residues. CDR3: CATSRHGGYEQYF.

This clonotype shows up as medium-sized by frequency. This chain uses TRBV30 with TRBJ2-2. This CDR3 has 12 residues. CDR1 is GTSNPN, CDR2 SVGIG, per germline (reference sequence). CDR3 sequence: CAWSAPSFALFF.

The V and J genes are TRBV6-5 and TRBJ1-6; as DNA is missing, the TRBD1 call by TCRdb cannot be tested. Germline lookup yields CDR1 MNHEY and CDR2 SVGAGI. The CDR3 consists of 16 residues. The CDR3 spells CASSPIPGQGGSPLHF.

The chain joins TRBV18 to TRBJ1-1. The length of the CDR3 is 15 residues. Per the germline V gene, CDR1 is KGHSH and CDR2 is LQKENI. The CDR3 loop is CASSPFGFSDTEAFF.

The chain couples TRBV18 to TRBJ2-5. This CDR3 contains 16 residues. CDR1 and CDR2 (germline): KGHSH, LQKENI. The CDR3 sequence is CASSPLRGSWGETQYF.

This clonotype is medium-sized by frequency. The CDR3 region is CASSRQDPAYDEQFF. The chain uses TRBV12-3 or TRBV12-4 and TRBJ2-1; TCRdb indicates TRBD1, and absent DNA this call remains unverified. The CDR3 loop spans 15 amino acids.

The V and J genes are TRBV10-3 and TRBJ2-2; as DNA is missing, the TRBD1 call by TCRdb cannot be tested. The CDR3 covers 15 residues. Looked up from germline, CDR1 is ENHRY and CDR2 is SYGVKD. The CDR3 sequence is CATSSRGTNTGELFF.

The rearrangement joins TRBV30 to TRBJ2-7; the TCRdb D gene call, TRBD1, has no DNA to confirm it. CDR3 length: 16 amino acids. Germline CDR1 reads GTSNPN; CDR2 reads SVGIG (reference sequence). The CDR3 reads CAWSVLREPGGYEQYF.

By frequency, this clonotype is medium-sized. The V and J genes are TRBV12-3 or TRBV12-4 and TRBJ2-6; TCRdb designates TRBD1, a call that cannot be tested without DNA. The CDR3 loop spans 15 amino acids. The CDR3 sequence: CASSPGGSGANVLTF.

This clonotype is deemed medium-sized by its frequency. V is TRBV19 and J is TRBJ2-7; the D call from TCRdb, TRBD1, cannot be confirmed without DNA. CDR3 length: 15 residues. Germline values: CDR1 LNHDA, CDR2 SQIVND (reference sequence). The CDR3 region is CASSSPGQGHYEQYF.

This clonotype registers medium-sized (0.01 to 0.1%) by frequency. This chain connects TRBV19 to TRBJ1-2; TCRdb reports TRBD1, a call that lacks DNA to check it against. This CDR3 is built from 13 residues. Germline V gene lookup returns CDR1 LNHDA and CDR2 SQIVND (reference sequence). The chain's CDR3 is CASSWDPTYGYTF.

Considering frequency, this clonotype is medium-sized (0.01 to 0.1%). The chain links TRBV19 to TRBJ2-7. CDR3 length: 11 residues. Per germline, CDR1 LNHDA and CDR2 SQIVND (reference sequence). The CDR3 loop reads CASSNTYEQYF.

CDR3: CASSLRGAATNEKLFF. The chain combines TRBV12-3 or TRBV12-4 with TRBJ1-4; the TRBD1 assignment by TCRdb is unverifiable without DNA. The CDR3 runs 16 residues.

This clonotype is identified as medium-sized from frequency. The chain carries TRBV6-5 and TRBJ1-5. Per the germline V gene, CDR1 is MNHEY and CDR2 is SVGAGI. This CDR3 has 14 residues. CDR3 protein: CASSQSSYNQPQHF.